The 17 T cell receptor beta chains below were found in one sample sequenced in a study of blood T cell repertoires in COVID-19. Data came from immunoSEQ multiplex PCR; TCRdb stores just in-frame clones and leaves some out. The sample holds 200,000 to 250,000 clones, 75% to 85% seen once. Sequencing input: peripheral blood. These TCRs come from a woman in her 70s with acute or convalescent COVID-19.

The V gene is TRBV7-9, the J gene TRBJ1-1, with D possibly TRBD1 on 5 matching bases. The CDR3 contains 14 residues. Trimming cost V 4 bases and J 0 bases, with 9 bases left between them. The germline V gene has CDR1 SEHNR and CDR2 FQNEAQ (reference sequence). This chain's CDR3 is CASSSGSMNTEAFF. The CDR3 region has the DNA TGTGCCAGCAGCTCAGGGTCTATGAACACTGAAGCTTTCTTT.

V is TRBV18 and J is TRBJ2-3, with D tentatively TRBD1 (6 bases). The CDR3 consists of 12 residues. Looked up from germline, CDR1 is KGHSH and CDR2 is LQKENI. Trimming shortened V by 6 bases and J by 10 bases, and 14 bases separated the two germline ends. CDR3 region: CASSHRQEAQYF. Here the CDR3 DNA reads TGTGCCAGCTCTCACCGACAGGAGGCGCAGTATTTT.

This clone has only a few counts. The rearrangement links TRBV7-8 to TRBJ1-2; D may be TRBD1 (5 bases). The germline V gene encodes CDR1 SGHVS and CDR2 FQNEAQ. V shed 8 bases and J shed 6 bases, with 22 bases lying between them. CDR3 length: 15 residues. The CDR3 DNA sequence: TGTGCCAGCGGGGGGGTATTGGCGGTCGAGAATGGCTACACCTTC. This translates into CASGGVLAVENGYTF.

The chain links TRBV2 to TRBJ1-5; 7 bases are a match to TRBD1. Unmatched junction bases numbered 8, after V lost 5 bases and J lost 7 bases. Germline loops: CDR1 SNHLY, CDR2 FYNNEI. The length of the CDR3 is 14 residues. The CDR3 sequence: CASSLQGYGQPQHF. CDR3 DNA: TGTGCCAGCAGTTTACAGGGGTACGGGCAGCCCCAGCATTTT.

The chain couples TRBV27 to TRBJ2-7, with a tentative D call TRBD2 (5 bases). Trimming cost V 7 bases and J 1 base, with 14 bases left between them. Germline-derived CDR1 and CDR2 are MNHEY and SMNVEV (reference sequence). This CDR3 has 14 amino acids. CDR3 DNA: TGTGCCAGCAAACCCGCGGGCGGATCCTACGAGCAGTACTTC. Translating gives CASKPAGGSYEQYF.

This clone was detected only once. The chain carries TRBV27 and TRBJ2-1, with unresolved D. Germline loops: CDR1 MNHEY, CDR2 SMNVEV (reference sequence). The V end was cut by 9 bases, the J end by 0 bases, with 15 bases between. There are 15 residues in the CDR3. In DNA form, the CDR3 reads TGTGCCAGTGGGCACGATGACGGCTCCTACAATGAGCAGTTCTTC. Protein product: CASGHDDGSYNEQFF.

This sequence joins TRBV24-1 and TRBJ2-7; possible D gene TRBD1, 6 bases. This CDR3 has 16 amino acids. CDR1 and CDR2 (germline): KGHDR, SFDVKD. Trimming pared 3 bases from V and 3 bases from J, leaving 17 bases between. In nucleotides, the CDR3 is TGTGCCACCAGTGATCCAGGACAGAAAGGCCGCTACGAGCAGTACTTC. This gives the protein CATSDPGQKGRYEQYF.

There are a few counts of this clone. V and J are TRBV6-6 and TRBJ1-2, with D possibly matching TRBD1 (6 bases). Per germline, CDR1 MNHNY and CDR2 SVGAGI (reference sequence). Trimming shortened V by 5 bases and J by 4 bases, and 8 bases separated the two germline ends. The CDR3 sequence is 12 residues long. The chain's CDR3 is CASSLDSYGYTF. The CDR3 DNA is TGTGCCAGCAGTCTGGACAGCTATGGCTACACCTTC.

The chain combines TRBV7-6 with TRBJ1-4; 7 bases line up with TRBD1. The CDR3 has 16 residues. Per germline, CDR1 SGHVS and CDR2 FNYEAQ. Losses at the gene ends were 0 bases for V and 0 bases for J; bases not matched to a gene: 1. The CDR3 here is CASSLAQGATNEKLFF. CDR3 DNA sequence: TGTGCCAGCAGCTTAGCGCAGGGGGCAACTAATGAAAAACTGTTTTTT. Full variable domain (outside the CDR3, taken from reference TRBV7-6 and TRBJ1-4): GAGVSQSPRYKVTKRGQDVALRCDPISGHVSLYWYRQALGQGPEFLTYFNYEAQQDKSGLPNDRFSAERPEGSISTLTIQRTEQRDSAMYRCASSLAQGATNEKLFFGSGTQLSVL.

This clone was counted only a few times. The chain joins TRBV7-9 to TRBJ1-1, with unresolved D. Germline CDR1 SEHNR, CDR2 FQNEAQ (reference sequence). CDR3 size: 17 residues. Between the trimmed V and J ends, which lost 2 bases and 2 bases, there was a span of 18 bases. CDR3 in amino acids: CASSLPRSGGSNTEAFF. The CDR3 DNA reads TGTGCCAGCAGCTTACCTCGCTCAGGTGGTTCCAACACTGAAGCTTTCTTT.

J is TRBJ1-3 and V is TRBV7-6, with D unresolved. Germline assignment: CDR1 SGHVS and CDR2 FNYEAQ. The CDR3 spans 15 residues. V dropped 0 bases and J dropped 0 bases, with 6 bases sitting between them. For the CDR3, the DNA is TGTGCCAGCAGCTTAGCTGAACACTCTGGAAACACCATATATTTT. Translated, it gives CASSLAEHSGNTIYF. Filled out from reference TRBV7-6 and TRBJ1-3, the complete variable domain reads GAGVSQSPRYKVTKRGQDVALRCDPISGHVSLYWYRQALGQGPEFLTYFNYEAQQDKSGLPNDRFSAERPEGSISTLTIQRTEQRDSAMYRCASSLAEHSGNTIYFGEGSWLTVV.

This clone was detected ten times or more. V is TRBV6-6 and J is TRBJ1-6, with D uncertain. V lost 7 bases and J 10 bases, leaving 20 bases between the germline ends. Germline V gene sequence: CDR1 MNHNY, CDR2 SVGAGI (reference sequence). This CDR3 has 15 residues. The CDR3 spells CASTEDLLSGSPLHF. The CDR3 DNA sequence: TGTGCCAGCACCGAGGACCTTCTTTCGGGATCACCCCTCCACTTT.

On this clone: One junction end does not reproduce the germline sequence, and a read error may be involved. V usage is TRBV27 and J usage is TRBJ1-1, with 7 nucleotides matching TRBD1. Germline V gene lookup returns CDR1 MNHEY and CDR2 SMNVEV (reference sequence). This CDR3 region has 19 residues. This chain's CDR3 is CASTLRPPNPGQRNTEAFF. DNA for the CDR3: TGTGCCAGCACTTTACGGCCCCCCAATCCGGGACAGCGGAACACTGAAGCTTTCTTT.

The rearrangement links TRBV7-8 to TRBJ1-3; no definite D call. This CDR3 is 13 amino acids long. Trimming took 8 bases from V and 4 from J, leaving 12 bases between them. Germline V gene lookup returns CDR1 SGHVS and CDR2 FQNEAQ. The CDR3 protein is CASAPSRGNTIYF. DNA for the CDR3: TGTGCCAGCGCACCCTCTCGGGGAAACACCATATATTTT.

The chain's CDR3 is CASSTTTGYYGYTF. CDR3 DNA: TGTGCCAGTAGTACAACTACAGGATACTATGGCTACACCTTC. V usage is TRBV19 and J usage is TRBJ1-2; a weak D match, TRBD1 (5 bases). V lost 4 bases and J 3 bases, leaving 12 bases between the germline ends. The CDR3 runs 14 residues. In germline, CDR1 is LNHDA, CDR2 SQIVND (reference sequence).

The J gene is TRBJ1-1, the V gene TRBV28, with TRBD1 matching 9 bases. This CDR3 contains 14 residues. The germline V gene has CDR1 MDHEN and CDR2 SYDVKM. V dropped 3 bases and J dropped 4; count of bases not matched to a gene: 3. The CDR3 coding sequence is TGTGCCAGCAGTTTCAGGACAGGGGTCACTGAAGCTTTCTTT. Encoded protein: CASSFRTGVTEAFF.

The sample holds one count of this clone. The chain recombines TRBV28 with TRBJ1-5; D possibly corresponds to TRBD1 (6 bases). V lost 3 bases to trimming and J lost 0 bases, with 15 bases between them. Per the germline V gene, CDR1 is MDHEN and CDR2 is SYDVKM. This CDR3 has 17 amino acids. Here the CDR3 reads CASSFGGDNYSNQPQHF. CDR3 bases: TGTGCCAGCAGTTTCGGTGGGGACAACTATAGCAATCAGCCCCAGCATTTT.